This T cell receptor (beta chain) stems from a study of blood T cell repertoires in COVID-19. Trimming at V came to 3 bases and at J to 12 bases, leaving 7 bases not matched to a gene. There are 14 residues in the CDR3. Germline CDR1 and CDR2: SNHLY and FYNNEI. Clones were sequenced by immunoSEQ multiplex PCR, and TCRdb holds only the in-frame ones, with some missing. This table holds about 310,000 clones, around nine tenths found once. The chain carries TRBV2 and TRBJ2-6; TRBD2 matches 8 bases. The clonotype originates from a woman in her thirties who had recovered from COVID-19. Sequencing used PBMCs or T cells enriched from blood (not recorded which). The chain's CDR3 is CASSDLREGAVLTF. CDR3 DNA sequence: TGTGCCAGCAGTGATCTCCGGGAGGGCGCCGTCCTGACTTTC.